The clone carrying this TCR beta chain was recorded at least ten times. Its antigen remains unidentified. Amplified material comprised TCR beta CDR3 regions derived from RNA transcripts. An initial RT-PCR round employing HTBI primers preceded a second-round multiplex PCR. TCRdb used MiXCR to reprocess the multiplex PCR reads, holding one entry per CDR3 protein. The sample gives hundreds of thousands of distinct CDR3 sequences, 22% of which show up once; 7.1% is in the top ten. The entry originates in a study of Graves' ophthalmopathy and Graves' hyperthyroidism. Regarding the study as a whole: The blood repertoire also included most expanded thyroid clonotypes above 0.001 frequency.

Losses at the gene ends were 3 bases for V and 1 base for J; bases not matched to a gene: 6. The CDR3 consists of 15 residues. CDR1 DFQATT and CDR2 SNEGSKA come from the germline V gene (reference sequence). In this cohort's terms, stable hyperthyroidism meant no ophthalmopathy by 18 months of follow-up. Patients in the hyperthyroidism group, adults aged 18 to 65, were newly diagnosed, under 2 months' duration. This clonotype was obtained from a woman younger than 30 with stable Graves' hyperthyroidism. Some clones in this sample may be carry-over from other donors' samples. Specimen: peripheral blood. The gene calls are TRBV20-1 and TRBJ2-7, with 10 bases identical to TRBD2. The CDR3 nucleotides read TGCAGTGCTAGTTTACTAGCGGGGCAATCCTACGAGCAGTACTTC. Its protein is CSASLLAGQSYEQYF.